This TCR beta chain emerged from a study of beta chain features in type 1 diabetes. Blood was drawn once from each donor into heparinised tubes. The draws averaged around 120 mL. The entirety of the isolated RNA underwent reverse transcription, so expressed TCRB transcripts were sequenced. The protocol was immunoSEQ multiplex PCR, while the TCRdb copy is restricted to in-frame clones and leaves out a portion. The table shows approximately 150,000 clones, with roughly 9.3% occurring only once. J was trimmed by 2 bases and V by 3 bases; bases with no gene match: 4. Per germline, CDR1 SGHTA and CDR2 FQGNSA. This CDR3 contains 16 residues. In regard to this clone: At the DNA level, this CDR3 is encoded by other sequences in the same sample as well.

The rearrangement links TRBV7-2 to TRBJ2-1; TRBD2 matches at 10 bases. The sample taken for sequencing was central memory CD4+ T cells from blood. The TCR was taken from a middle-aged woman in good health. This chain's CDR3 is CASSLDLAGAYNEQFF. CDR3 nucleotides: TGTGCCAGCAGCTTGGACCTAGCGGGGGCCTACAATGAGCAGTTCTTC.